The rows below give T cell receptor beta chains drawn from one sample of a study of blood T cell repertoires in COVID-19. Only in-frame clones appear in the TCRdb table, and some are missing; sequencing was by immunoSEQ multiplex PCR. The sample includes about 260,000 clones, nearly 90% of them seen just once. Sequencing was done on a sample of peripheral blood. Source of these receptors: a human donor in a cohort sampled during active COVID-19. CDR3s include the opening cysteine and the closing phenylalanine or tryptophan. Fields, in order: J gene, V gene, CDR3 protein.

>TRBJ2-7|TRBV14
CASSRGQGVGYEQYF
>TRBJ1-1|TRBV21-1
CASSKAREGESRGTEAFF
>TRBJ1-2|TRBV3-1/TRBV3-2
CASSQQGGYGYTF
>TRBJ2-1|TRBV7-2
CASSAGSTGDEQFF
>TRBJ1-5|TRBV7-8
CASSSPQGARSQPQHF
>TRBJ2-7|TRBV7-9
CASSLGDSSYEQYF
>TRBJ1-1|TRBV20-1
CSAWGDTEAFF
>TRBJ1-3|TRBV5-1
CASSLENSGSGNTIYF
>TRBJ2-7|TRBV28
CASSLFLKRESSYEQYF
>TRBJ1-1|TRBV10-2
CASSERGGGVGANTEAFF
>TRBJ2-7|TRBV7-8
CASSLETGIGYEQYF
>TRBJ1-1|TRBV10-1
CASSVYRQGSEAFF
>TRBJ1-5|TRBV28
CAIRGFDGDFNQPQHF
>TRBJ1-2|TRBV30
CACSTDRPYTF
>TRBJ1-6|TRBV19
CASSIEHRGSNSPLHF
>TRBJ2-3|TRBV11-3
CASSPGLAAPSTDTQYF
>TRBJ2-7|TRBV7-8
CASSLAGTGISYEQYF
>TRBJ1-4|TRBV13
CASSLGTENEKLFF
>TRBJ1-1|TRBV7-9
CASSLVSPNEAFF
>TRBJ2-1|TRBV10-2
CASSESLAGGPIEQFF
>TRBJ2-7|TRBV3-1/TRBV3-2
CASSQAILTSGTHEQYF
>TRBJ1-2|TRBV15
CATSSRQGNYGYTF
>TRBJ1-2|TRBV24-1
CATSDSRTGVGYTF
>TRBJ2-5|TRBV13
CASSPSREDETQYF
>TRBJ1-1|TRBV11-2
CASVAWEGTEAFF
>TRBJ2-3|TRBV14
CASSQFGSSTDTQYF
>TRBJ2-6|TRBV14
CASSQVGGLGANVLTF
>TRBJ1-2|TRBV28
CASSSNERQGYTF
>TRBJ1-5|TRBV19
CASRRTGLGVGYQPQHF
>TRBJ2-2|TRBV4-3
CASSPGQGVNTGELFF
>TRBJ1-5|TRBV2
CASRGQGLRGPQHF
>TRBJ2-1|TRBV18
CASSHLSRSYNNEQFF
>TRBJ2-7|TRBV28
CASSFSPSGAYEQYF
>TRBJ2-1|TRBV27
CASSFAASGRNEQFF
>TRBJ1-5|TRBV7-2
CASSFTGTGASNQPQHF
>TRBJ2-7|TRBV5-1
CASSLGTERAYEQYF